This TCR beta chain was found in a study of blood T cell repertoires in COVID-19 (dated by TCRdb to 2018 to 2020). In terms of the full investigation: The collaborator samples originated in the United States, Italy and Spain and spanned the acute and convalescent phases of COVID-19. The material from the prospective study consisted of cDNA or gDNA derived from T cells, B-cell-depleted T cells, or PBMCs. Subjects who had been exposed to COVID-19, were actively infected with it, or had recovered from it provided the deeply sampled blood TCRbeta repertoires that made up the dataset. The repertoires were released in a freely available public database intended as a resource for research on the immune response to SARS-CoV-2. Samples came from the ongoing ImmuneRACE study (first 160 participants) plus 1,254 subjects from 6 global collaborators. Sample metadata almost always included a de-identified subject ID, COVID-19 status, age in years and sex. HLA class I and class II types, where available, came from metadata supplied by the sample provider rather than from assay-based typing.

Study-wide findings and limitations: Clinical and demographic metadata were provided uncurated, with the amount varying by source and participant.

As for this clone: Its antigen remains undetermined. It has no much larger one-base neighbor in the sample; base qualities were not kept.

Its CDR3 holds 13 amino acids, cysteine through phenylalanine. This entry keeps only the CDR3 DNA: 39 bases, framed from base 1. V is reduced by 5 bases and J by 9 bases, leaving a spacing of 14 bases between them. A second Seattle source provided samples from volunteer blood donors who had recovered from COVID-19. Each collaborating institution followed its own protocols to collect whole blood in K2EDTA tubes. For TCRbeta analysis, collaborator samples were shipped as frozen whole blood, as isolated PBMCs, or as DNA extracted from either sample type. TCRbeta CDR3 regions were amplified from genomic DNA using the immunoSEQ Assay, a bias-controlled multiplex PCR. The original pipeline was this. The number of nucleated cells in each sample was estimated by amplification of reference gene primers within the assay. To quantify the absolute abundance of each unique TCRbeta CDR3 rearrangement, sequence reads were collapsed and filtered. Productive Simpson clonality was computed per sample as the square root of Simpson's diversity index over productive rearrangements. In its TCRdb copy, this immuneACCESS table keeps in-frame sequences only and misses some clones. Where compared with another copy, unresolved V genes explain less than half of these, and the others have no known cause. The V and J calls and clone size come from that table; D and trimming were worked out from the DNA. The sample includes 200,000 to 250,000 clones, with about 90% observed a single time. The ten largest clones take up about 3% of the sample.

This receptor was obtained from a woman aged 25 to 39 who had recovered from COVID-19. Sequencing was done on a sample of peripheral blood. This chain joins TRBV12-3 or TRBV12-4 to TRBJ2-1; the D gene is unclear. The encoded CDR3 is CASSIPRSFEQFF. The nucleotide sequence is TGTGCCAGCAGTATACCCAGGTCGTTTGAGCAGTTCTTC.